This T cell receptor (beta chain) originates from a study of OX40 agonist ivuxolimab in advanced cancers. Measured with immunoSEQ multiplex PCR; TCRdb has only the in-frame clones, and not every one. The sample shows tens of thousands of clones, 85% of them seen only once. Germline CDR1 reads SNHLY; CDR2 reads FYNNEI. The CDR3 runs 13 residues. V lost 6 bases and J lost 7, with 15 bases in between. The specimen comprised CD4+ or CD8+ T cells sorted from blood, sampled in a trial of the OX40 agonist ivuxolimab. The source of this sequence is an adult with an advanced solid tumor such as melanoma, head and neck, liver or kidney cancer. The chain recombines TRBV2 with TRBJ2-5, with D unclear. The CDR3 DNA sequence: TGTGCCAGCAGAACCGGGCCCGTGGGGACCCAGTACTTC. Its protein is CASRTGPVGTQYF. The full variable domain, in which reference TRBV2 and TRBJ2-5 provide the parts outside the CDR3, is EPEVTQTPSHQVTQMGQEVILRCVPISNHLYFYWYRQILGQKVEFLVSFYNNEISEKSEIFDDQFSVERPDGSNFTLKIRSTKLEDSAMYFCASRTGPVGTQYFGPGTRLLVL.